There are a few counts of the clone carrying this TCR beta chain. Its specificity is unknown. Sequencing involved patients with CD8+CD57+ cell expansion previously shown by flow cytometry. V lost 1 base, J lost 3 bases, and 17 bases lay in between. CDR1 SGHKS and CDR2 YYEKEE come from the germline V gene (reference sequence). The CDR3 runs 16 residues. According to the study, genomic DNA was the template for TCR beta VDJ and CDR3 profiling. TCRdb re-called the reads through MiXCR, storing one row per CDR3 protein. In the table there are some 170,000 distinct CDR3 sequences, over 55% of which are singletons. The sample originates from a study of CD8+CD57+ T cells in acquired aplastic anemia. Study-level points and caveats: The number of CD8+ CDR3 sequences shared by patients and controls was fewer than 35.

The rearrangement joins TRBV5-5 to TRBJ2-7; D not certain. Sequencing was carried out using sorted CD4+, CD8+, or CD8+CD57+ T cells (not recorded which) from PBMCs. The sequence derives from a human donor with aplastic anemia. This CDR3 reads CASSLQIGQTYYEQYF. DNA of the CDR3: TGTGCCAGCAGCTTGCAAATCGGGCAGACTTACTACGAGCAGTACTTC.